This TCR beta chain emerged from a study of preoperative IRX-2 immunotherapy in early breast cancer (dated by TCRdb to about 2019). Library preparation used the immunoSEQ multiplex PCR assay. The table comes from immuneACCESS by way of TCRdb, which keeps in-frame sequences with V and J called. Part of the clones is missing from these tables; in studies checked, under half for an unresolved V gene and the rest for unknown reasons. Counted in this sample were some 99,000 clones; 86% of them appeared once. The ten largest account for around 2% of the sample. The CDR3, cysteine through phenylalanine, is 14 amino acids long. The retained sequence is limited to the CDR3, 42 bases, with the frame set at the first base. The treatment or condition label on this specimen signifies: preoperative locoregional IRX-2 cytokine immunotherapy. The samples were obtained from a phase Ib study that tested preoperative, locoregional IRX-2 cytokine immunotherapy meant to prime immune responses. Patients with early-stage breast cancer who were given IRX-2 before surgery served as donors.

As regards this clone: Its target antigen remains unknown. Base quality data are lacking; no much larger clone is found one base away.

The sample in question was tumor tissue, obtained after IRX-2 immunotherapy. The chain links TRBV1 with TRBJ1-1; the table assigns TRBD1, which was not confirmed against the DNA. TRBV1 is deemed a pseudogene. The TCR comes from a human donor with breast cancer. Read as DNA, the sequence is TGCGCCAGCAGCCAGTACAGGGATGGGGCTGAAGCTTTCTTT. Translation gives CASSQYRDGAEAFF.